The next 26 T cell receptor beta chains were all read from a single sample in a study of blood T cell repertoires in COVID-19 (dated by TCRdb to between 2020 and 2021). Library prep was done by the immunoSEQ multiplex PCR assay. The source is immuneACCESS, and TCRdb retained only in-frame sequences with V and J called. Part of the clones is not carried over; for the studies checked, unresolved V genes explain less than half of this, and the remainder is unexplained. For this sample there are around 200,000 clones; 70% to 90% appear just once. The ten top clones hold 0.95% to 1.3% of the sample. The specimen sequenced was peripheral blood. These receptors were obtained from a man aged 25-40 years with acute or convalescent COVID-19.

V and J are TRBV7-2 and TRBJ2-7, with 15 positions matching TRBD2. With V trimmed by 10 bases and J by 2 bases, 9 bases remained unmatched. This CDR3 region has 16 residues. Germline values: CDR1 SGHTA, CDR2 FQGNSA. The DNA of the CDR3 is TGTGCCAACGAAGATAGGACTAGCGGGAGGGCCTACGAGCAGTACTTC. It encodes CANEDRTSGRAYEQYF.

V gene TRBV7-3 combines with J gene TRBJ2-3; possible D gene TRBD2, 5 bases. The germline V and J ends were trimmed by 8 bases and 2 bases, with 20 bases remaining between them. Germline V gene sequence: CDR1 SGHTA, CDR2 FQGTGA. This CDR3 contains 16 residues. The CDR3 coding sequence is TGTGCCAGCGCCCCAGTCGGGGTAGCGCTCACAGATACGCAGTATTTT. This encodes CASAPVGVALTDTQYF.

On this clone: Without the conserved terminal phenylalanine or tryptophan, this CDR3 likely stems from a read error. No DNA is shown, since the ends of the CDR3 on it are uncertain; the CDR3 is the one TCRdb lists. J is TRBJ2-7 and V is TRBV21-1; TRBD1 reflects the table's D call only, with no check against the DNA. TRBV21-1 is tagged as a pseudogene. 15 amino acids form the CDR3, both terminal residues included. The CDR3 sequence is CASSQNRDRGGGRAL.

This clone has only one observation. This chain joins TRBV5-6 and TRBJ1-6; D is undetermined. V shed 0 bases and J shed 9 bases, with 13 bases lying between them. Germline V gene lookup returns CDR1 SGHDT and CDR2 YYEEEE. The CDR3 has 15 residues. CDR3 nucleotides: TGTGCCAGCAGCTTGGGGCTCCTAGGAGGTTCACCCCTCCACTTT. It translates to CASSLGLLGGSPLHF.

Points on this clone: The CDR3 does not end in the conserved phenylalanine or tryptophan, so this is likely a read error. No DNA is shown, since the ends of the CDR3 on it are uncertain; the CDR3 is the one TCRdb lists. The rearrangement links TRBV7-9 to TRBJ1-2; the table gives TRBD1 as D, unverified against the DNA. Including both end residues, the CDR3 is 12 amino acids long. Germline V gene data show CDR1 as SEHNR and CDR2 as FQNEAQ (reference sequence). CDR3 protein: CASSFPSTGGPL.

This chain connects TRBV5-4 to TRBJ2-5; a possible D gene is TRBD1 (6 bases). Per the germline V gene, CDR1 is SGHNT and CDR2 is YYREEE (reference sequence). The CDR3 runs 15 residues. V was trimmed by 5 bases and J by 7 bases, leaving 21 bases between them. The CDR3 DNA reads as TGTGCCAGCAGTTTATCCAGGGGTAGGAGTGGGACCCAGTACTTC. Translating gives CASSLSRGRSGTQYF.

The chain joins TRBV9 to TRBJ1-3; 9 nucleotides line up with TRBD1. V gave up 2 bases and J gave up 5 bases; unmatched junction bases: 5. The CDR3 has 15 residues. Germline values: CDR1 SGDLS, CDR2 YYNGEE. CDR3 in DNA: TGTGCCAGCAGCGTCTCAGGACAGGGGAGAAACACCATATATTTT. This translates into CASSVSGQGRNTIYF.

The V gene is TRBV6-1, the J gene TRBJ2-2; D is unresolved. Germline V gene sequence: CDR1 MNHNS, CDR2 SASEGT. With 4 bases removed from V and 5 bases from J, the gap between germline ends came to 17 bases. The CDR3 is made up of 16 amino acids. CDR3 region: CASSVEGDLRTGELFF. CDR3 DNA sequence: TGTGCCAGCAGTGTAGAAGGTGACTTGAGGACCGGGGAGCTGTTTTTT.

The V and J genes are TRBV28 and TRBJ1-2; perhaps TRBD1 as D (5 bases). Looked up from germline, CDR1 is MDHEN and CDR2 is SYDVKM. V was shortened by 7 bases and J by 1 base, with 13 bases between the two germline ends. This CDR3 has 14 amino acids. This CDR3 reads CASNRQRFNYGYTF. CDR3 DNA sequence: TGTGCCAGCAATCGACAGAGATTTAACTATGGCTACACCTTC.

The gene calls are TRBV6-5 and TRBJ1-1; D is uncertain. Germline V lookup: CDR1 MNHEY, CDR2 SVGAGI. Trimming cost V 2 bases and J 3 bases, with 7 bases left between them. The CDR3 loop spans 13 amino acids. As DNA, the CDR3 is TGTGCCAGCAGTTACGGGCCGCACACTGAAGCTTTCTTT. Translation gives CASSYGPHTEAFF.

This chain joins TRBV28 and TRBJ1-5; no clear D. The CDR3 contains 17 residues. V was cut by 5 bases and J by 4 bases, with 21 bases left in between. Looked up from germline, CDR1 is MDHEN and CDR2 is SYDVKM. This CDR3 reads CASSAPLGRTINQPQHF. CDR3 nucleotides: TGTGCCAGCAGTGCCCCCCTTGGCAGAACAATTAATCAGCCCCAGCATTTT. The full variable domain, in which reference TRBV28 and TRBJ1-5 provide the parts outside the CDR3, is DVKVTQSSRYLVKRTGEKVFLECVQDMDHENMFWYRQDPGLGLRLIYFSYDVKMKEKGDIPEGYSVSREKKERFSLILESASTNQTSMYLCASSAPLGRTINQPQHFGDGTRLSIL.

The genes are TRBV5-1 and TRBJ2-1; 15 positions agree with TRBD2. The CDR3 consists of 19 residues. The germline gives CDR1 SGHRS, CDR2 YFSETQ. V was pared by 1 base and J by 6 bases, with 11 bases of the junction left unmatched. This CDR3 is CASSLYGLAGGSYGNEQFF. CDR3 DNA sequence: TGCGCCAGCAGCTTGTATGGACTAGCGGGAGGGTCCTACGGCAATGAGCAGTTCTTC.

The chain has TRBV18 and TRBJ2-1; no clear D. The V gene lost 0 bases and the J gene lost 8 bases, with 11 bases spanning the gap. Germline assignment: CDR1 KGHSH and CDR2 LQKENI. CDR3 length: 14 amino acids. The CDR3 protein is CASSPPDMGDEQFF. The CDR3 DNA sequence: TGTGCCAGCTCACCACCCGACATGGGCGATGAGCAGTTCTTC.

This clone was recorded only once. The rearrangement joins TRBV6-5 to TRBJ1-4; 9 nucleotides match TRBD1. This CDR3 contains 15 residues. V lost 7 bases to trimming and J lost 8 bases; unmatched junction nucleotides: 11. Germline V gives CDR1 MNHEY, CDR2 SVGAGI. The CDR3 protein is CASTSRTGAGEKLFF. The CDR3 coding sequence is TGTGCCAGCACCTCCCGGACAGGGGCAGGGGAAAAACTGTTTTTT.

The chain joins TRBV4-1 to TRBJ1-3; weak D call: TRBD1 (6 bases). This CDR3 has 13 amino acids. Germline CDR1 and CDR2: MGHRA and YSYEKL. V was shortened by 6 bases and J by 5 bases, with 11 bases between the two germline ends. The chain's CDR3 is CASSPGHRNTIYF. CDR3 nucleotide sequence: TGCGCCAGCAGTCCGGGACACCGAAACACCATATATTTT.

The CDR3, as DNA: TGTGCCAGCAGTGACCTGGAGGGTTCGGACACTGAAGCTTTCTTT. This encodes CASSDLEGSDTEAFF. The V call is TRBV2, the J call TRBJ1-1, with D hard to call. The CDR3 extends over 15 amino acids. Trimming removed 3 bases from V and 3 bases from J, with 14 bases in between. Per the germline V gene, CDR1 is SNHLY and CDR2 is FYNNEI.

V is TRBV2 and J is TRBJ1-5; 7 bases match TRBD1. The V gene end was trimmed by 6 bases and the J gene end by 5 bases; junction bases not matched to a gene: 7. Germline V CDR1 and CDR2: SNHLY, FYNNEI. This CDR3 has 14 amino acids. This CDR3 is CASSDRVRDQPQHF. For the CDR3, the DNA is TGTGCCAGCAGCGACAGGGTTCGGGATCAGCCCCAGCATTTT.

Here the CDR3 reads CASSAHRVTDTQYF. The CDR3 nucleotides read TGTGCCAGCAGCGCCCATCGGGTCACAGATACGCAGTATTTT. This sequence joins TRBV9 and TRBJ2-3; D uncertain. CDR1 is SGDLS, CDR2 YYNGEE, per germline. V lost 3 bases and J 2 bases, leaving 10 bases between the germline ends. This CDR3 has 14 residues.

V and J are TRBV28 and TRBJ1-2; D is unclear. CDR3 length: 13 amino acids. The V end was cut by 5 bases, the J end by 0 bases, with 7 bases between. Germline CDR1 and CDR2: MDHEN and SYDVKM. The CDR3 coding sequence is TGTGCCAGCAGTCCTACAGCTAACTATGGCTACACCTTC. Its protein product is CASSPTANYGYTF.

This rearrangement joins TRBV9 to TRBJ2-3; 7 bases match TRBD2. V lost 4 bases to trimming and J lost 4 bases; unmatched junction nucleotides: 6. Germline values: CDR1 SGDLS, CDR2 YYNGEE. The CDR3 loop spans 14 amino acids. The CDR3 is CASSRSGGPDTQYF. Written as DNA, the CDR3 is TGTGCCAGCAGCAGATCGGGGGGTCCAGATACGCAGTATTTT.

The rearrangement joins TRBV5-1 to TRBJ2-7, with D tentatively TRBD1 (6 bases). The length of the CDR3 is 14 residues. The germline V and J ends were trimmed by 4 bases and 2 bases, with 13 bases remaining between them. Germline V gives CDR1 SGHRS, CDR2 YFSETQ. The CDR3 nucleotides are TGCGCCAGCAGCCGCGGACAGAAAGCCTACGAGCAGTACTTC. It translates to CASSRGQKAYEQYF.

J is TRBJ2-7 and V is TRBV9; 10 bases align to TRBD1. The CDR3 spans 16 residues. Germline V gives CDR1 SGDLS, CDR2 YYNGEE. V was clipped by 4 bases and J by 8 bases; unmatched bases: 15. The CDR3 protein is CASSSPPGQGTEQQYF. Here the CDR3 DNA reads TGTGCCAGCAGCTCCCCCCCGGGACAGGGGACCGAACAGCAGTACTTC.

V is TRBV6-5 and J is TRBJ1-4, with D possibly being TRBD1 (6 bases). The CDR3 loop spans 15 amino acids. The V end lost 6 bases, the J end lost 4 bases, and 15 bases lay between the germline ends. Germline assignment: CDR1 MNHEY and CDR2 SVGAGI. CDR3 region: CASSSNRAYNEKLFF. The CDR3 bases are TGTGCCAGCAGCTCAAACAGGGCTTATAATGAAAAACTGTTTTTT.

The V and J genes are TRBV25-1 and TRBJ1-2; the match to TRBD1 covers 11 bases. Trimming removed 8 bases from V and 4 bases from J; junction bases left unmatched: 9. This CDR3 has 15 residues. CDR1 and CDR2 from the germline V gene are MGHDK and SYGVNS. The CDR3 spells CASRRTGGAGYGYTF. The CDR3 DNA is TGTGCCAGCCGTCGGACAGGGGGCGCCGGCTATGGCTACACCTTC.

The chain carries TRBV7-8 and TRBJ1-1; 7 bases agree with TRBD1. This CDR3 has 12 amino acids. Per the germline V gene, CDR1 is SGHVS and CDR2 is FQNEAQ. The V segment lost 4 bases and the J segment 6 bases; nucleotides outside the gene matches: 2. The CDR3 spells CASSSGTAEAFF. The CDR3 bases are TGTGCCAGCAGCTCCGGGACAGCTGAAGCTTTCTTT. The whole variable domain, remainder taken from reference TRBV7-8 and TRBJ1-1, is GAGVSQSPRYKVAKRGQDVALRCDPISGHVSLFWYQQALGQGPEFLTYFQNEAQLDKSGLPSDRFFAERPEGSVSTLKIQRTQQEDSAVYLCASSSGTAEAFFGQGTRLTVV.

The V gene is TRBV27, the J gene TRBJ1-6, with 7 positions matching TRBD1. The CDR3 is 17 amino acids. The V gene's germline CDR1 is MNHEY and CDR2 SMNVEV (reference sequence). J gave up 0 bases and V 6 bases, and 8 bases lay outside the gene matches. The CDR3 DNA is TGTGCCAGCAGAGACAGGGTGGGGGGCTCCTATAATTCACCCCTCCACTTT. This translates into CASRDRVGGSYNSPLHF.